The 8 T cell receptor beta chains in this list originate from one sample, sequenced in a study of shared clonotypes between healthy human individuals. Generated by immunoSEQ multiplex PCR, the TCRdb table keeps only in-frame clones and is missing some. The repertoire has roughly 2.5 million clones, 85% to 95% of them found once; the top ten carry 0.13% to 0.15%. The specimen sequenced was naive CD4+ T cells sorted from blood. Sample subset: CD45RA+ positively selected. These receptors were collected from a man aged 18 to 35 in good health.

Note on this clone: This specimen includes other DNA sequences encoding the same CDR3. V and J are TRBV2 and TRBJ2-3, with 9 bases matching TRBD1. CDR3 length: 13 residues. The trim removed 6 bases at V and 3 bases at J, leaving 1 base unmatched. Germline loops: CDR1 SNHLY, CDR2 FYNNEI. CDR3 DNA: TGTGCCAGCAGCGGACAGGGGACAGATACGCAGTATTTT. Amino acids: CASSGQGTDTQYF.

Turning to this clone: Additional DNA sequences in this sample encode the identical CDR3. The chain has TRBV5-1 and TRBJ2-3, with 7 positions matching TRBD1. CDR1 and CDR2 from the germline V gene are SGHRS and YFSETQ. V dropped 0 bases and J dropped 1; count of bases not matched to a gene: 2. The CDR3 covers 15 residues. The CDR3 bases are TGCGCCAGCAGCTTGGAAGGGACAGGCACAGATACGCAGTATTTT. Amino acids: CASSLEGTGTDTQYF.

The chain is built from TRBV11-2 and TRBJ2-7, with D possibly being TRBD1 or TRBD2 (6 bases each). The CDR3 is 14 amino acids. The germline V gene has CDR1 SGHAT and CDR2 FQNNGV. V lost 2 bases, J lost 7 bases, and 15 bases lay in between. In DNA form, the CDR3 reads TGTGCCAGCAGCTTATTGACGGGGGCGAGGGAGCAGTACTTC. Its protein is CASSLLTGAREQYF.

CDR3 DNA: TGTGCCAGCAGCTTAAATCCCCACCAGGGGGATGGCTACACCTTC. This codes for CASSLNPHQGDGYTF. The chain is built from TRBV7-3 and TRBJ1-2; the match to TRBD1 covers 7 bases. Germline V gives CDR1 SGHTA, CDR2 FQGTGA. The CDR3 totals 15 residues. Trimming removed 1 base from V and 6 bases from J; junction bases left unmatched: 8.

The chain uses TRBV28 and TRBJ2-7; D gene ambiguous. V shed 5 bases and J shed 2 bases, with 10 bases lying between them. Per the germline V gene, CDR1 is MDHEN and CDR2 is SYDVKM. This CDR3 has 13 residues. In DNA, the CDR3 is TGTGCCAGCAGTCCATCACCTCCCTACGAGCAGTACTTC. Amino acid sequence: CASSPSPPYEQYF.

The chain is built from TRBV18 and TRBJ1-2; D uncertain. Trimming pared 1 base from V and 7 bases from J, leaving 13 bases between. This CDR3 spans 14 amino acids. Germline-derived CDR1 and CDR2 are KGHSH and LQKENI. The CDR3 reads CASSPLRGPGGYTF. DNA for the CDR3: TGTGCCAGCTCACCACTCCGGGGTCCGGGTGGCTACACCTTC.

The chain joins TRBV28 to TRBJ1-6, with D perhaps matching TRBD1 (5 bases). CDR1 is MDHEN and CDR2 is SYDVKM in the germline V gene. The CDR3 runs 16 residues. V lost 6 bases to trimming and J lost 4 bases, with 16 bases between them. CDR3 in DNA: TGTGCCAGCAGCCAACCGGACACTCCATATAATTCACCCCTCCACTTT. Protein sequence: CASSQPDTPYNSPLHF.

The V and J genes are TRBV10-1 and TRBJ1-5; unclear D gene. Deletions cut 9 bases from V and 4 bases from J, with 19 bases between. The CDR3 covers 15 residues. Germline CDR1 reads WNHNN; CDR2 reads SYGVQD (reference sequence). CDR3 loop: CARKDLDPLNQPQHF. The CDR3, as DNA: TGCGCCAGAAAGGACCTAGACCCCTTAAATCAGCCCCAGCATTTT.